What follows is one T cell receptor (beta chain) and its context. Antigen unknown. Amplification of TCR beta CDR3 regions was performed using RNA transcripts as template. The HTBI primer set served for first-round RT-PCR of the TCR CDR3. One entry per CDR3 protein, called by TCRdb with MiXCR from the multiplex PCR reads. The sample gives approximately 370,000 distinct CDR3 sequences, about a sixth of which show up once; 34% is in the top ten. The record originates from a study of T cells in Graves' hyperthyroidism and ophthalmopathy. Points from the study as a whole: Blood samples included most of the expanded thyroid clonotypes exceeding 0.001.

Progressors' blood was drawn at hyperthyroidism diagnosis, before ophthalmopathy symptoms. Unmatched junction bases numbered 9, after V lost 4 bases and J lost 0 bases. This CDR3 spans 16 amino acids. The germline V gene has CDR1 LNHDA and CDR2 SQIVND (reference sequence). Sequenced material: blood. This rearrangement joins TRBV19 to TRBJ2-7, with TRBD2 identical over 7 bases. This receptor was taken from a woman in her 30s with Graves' hyperthyroidism that later progressed to Graves' ophthalmopathy. CDR3 in amino acids: CASSSASGYSSYEQYF. CDR3 DNA: TGTGCCAGTAGTAGCGCTAGCGGATATAGCTCCTACGAGCAGTACTTC.